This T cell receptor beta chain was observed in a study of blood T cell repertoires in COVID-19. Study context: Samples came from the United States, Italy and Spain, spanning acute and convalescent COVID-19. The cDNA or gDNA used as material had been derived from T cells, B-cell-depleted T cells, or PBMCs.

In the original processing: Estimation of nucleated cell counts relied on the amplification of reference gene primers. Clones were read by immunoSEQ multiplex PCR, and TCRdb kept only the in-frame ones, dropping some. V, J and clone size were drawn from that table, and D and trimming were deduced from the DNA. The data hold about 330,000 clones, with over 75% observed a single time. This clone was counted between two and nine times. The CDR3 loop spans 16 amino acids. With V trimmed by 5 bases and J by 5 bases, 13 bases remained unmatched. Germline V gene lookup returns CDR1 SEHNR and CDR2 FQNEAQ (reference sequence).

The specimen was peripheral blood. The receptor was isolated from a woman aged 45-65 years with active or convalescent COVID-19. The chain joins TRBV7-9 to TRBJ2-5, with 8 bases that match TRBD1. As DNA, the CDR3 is TGTGCCAGCAGCCCTCCCCGGACAGGGAGGTTGGAGACCCAGTACTTC. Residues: CASSPPRTGRLETQYF. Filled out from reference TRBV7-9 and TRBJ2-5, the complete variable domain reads DTGVSQNPRHKITKRGQNVTFRCDPISEHNRLYWYRQTLGQGPEFLTYFQNEAQLEKSRLLSDRFSAERPKGSFSTLEIQRTEQGDSAMYLCASSPPRTGRLETQYFGPGTRLLVL.